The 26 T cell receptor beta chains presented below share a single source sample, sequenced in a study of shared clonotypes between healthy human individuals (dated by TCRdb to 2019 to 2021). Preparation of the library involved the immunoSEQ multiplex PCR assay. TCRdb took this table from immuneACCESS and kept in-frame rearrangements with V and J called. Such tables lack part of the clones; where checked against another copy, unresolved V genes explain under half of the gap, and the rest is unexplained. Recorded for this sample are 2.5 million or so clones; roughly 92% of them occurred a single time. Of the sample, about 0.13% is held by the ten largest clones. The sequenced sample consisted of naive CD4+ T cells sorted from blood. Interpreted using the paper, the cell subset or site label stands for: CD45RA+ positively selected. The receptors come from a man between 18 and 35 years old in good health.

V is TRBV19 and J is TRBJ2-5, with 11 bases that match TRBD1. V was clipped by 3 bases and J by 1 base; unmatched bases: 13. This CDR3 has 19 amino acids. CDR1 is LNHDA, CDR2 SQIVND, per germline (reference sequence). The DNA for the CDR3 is TGTGCCAGTAGTATGTGGGACAGGGGGTACACGGGTAGCCAAGAGACCCAGTACTTC. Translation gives CASSMWDRGYTGSQETQYF. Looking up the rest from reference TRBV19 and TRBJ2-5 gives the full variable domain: DGGITQSPKYLFRKEGQNVTLSCEQNLNHDAMYWYRQDPGQGLRLIYYSQIVNDFQKGDIAEGYSVSREKKESFPLTVTSAQKNPTAFYLCASSMWDRGYTGSQETQYFGPGTRLLVL.

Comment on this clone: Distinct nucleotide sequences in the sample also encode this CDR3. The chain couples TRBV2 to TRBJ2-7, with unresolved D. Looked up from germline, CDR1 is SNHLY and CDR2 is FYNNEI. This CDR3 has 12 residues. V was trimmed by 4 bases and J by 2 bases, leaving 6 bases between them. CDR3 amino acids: CASSAGTYEQYF. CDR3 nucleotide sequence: TGTGCCAGCAGTGCGGGTACCTACGAGCAGTACTTC.

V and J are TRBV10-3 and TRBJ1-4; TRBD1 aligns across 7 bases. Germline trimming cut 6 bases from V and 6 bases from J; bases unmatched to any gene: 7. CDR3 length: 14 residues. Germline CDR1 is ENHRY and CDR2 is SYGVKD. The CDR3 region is CAISDREGDEKLFF. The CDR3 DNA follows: TGTGCCATCAGCGACAGGGAAGGGGATGAAAAACTGTTTTTT.

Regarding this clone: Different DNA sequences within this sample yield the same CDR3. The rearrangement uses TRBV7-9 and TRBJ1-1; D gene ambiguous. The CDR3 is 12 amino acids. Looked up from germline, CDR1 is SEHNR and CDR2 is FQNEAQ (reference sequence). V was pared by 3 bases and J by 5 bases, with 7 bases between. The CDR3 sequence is CASSFVGTEAFF. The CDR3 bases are TGTGCCAGCAGCTTCGTAGGGACTGAAGCTTTCTTT.

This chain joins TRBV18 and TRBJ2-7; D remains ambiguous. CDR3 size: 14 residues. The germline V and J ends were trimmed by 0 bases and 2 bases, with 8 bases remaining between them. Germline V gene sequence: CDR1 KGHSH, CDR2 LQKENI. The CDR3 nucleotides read TGTGCCAGCTCACCACCGATGTCCCCCTACGAGCAGTACTTC. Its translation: CASSPPMSPYEQYF.

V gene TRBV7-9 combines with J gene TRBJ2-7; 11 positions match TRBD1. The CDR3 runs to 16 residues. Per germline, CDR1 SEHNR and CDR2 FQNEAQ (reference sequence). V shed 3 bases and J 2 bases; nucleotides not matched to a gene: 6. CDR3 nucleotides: TGTGCCAGCAGCTTCCGGACAGGGGGCAACCCCTACGAGCAGTACTTC. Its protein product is CASSFRTGGNPYEQYF.

The CDR3 coding sequence is TGTGCCAGCAGCTTAGAAGGCGGGTACGAGCAGTACTTC. It specifies CASSLEGGYEQYF. This chain connects TRBV7-6 to TRBJ2-7, with D maybe TRBD2 (5 bases). Trimming removed 1 base at V and 4 bases at J, with 8 bases between. The CDR3 loop spans 13 amino acids. Germline V lookup: CDR1 SGHVS, CDR2 FNYEAQ.

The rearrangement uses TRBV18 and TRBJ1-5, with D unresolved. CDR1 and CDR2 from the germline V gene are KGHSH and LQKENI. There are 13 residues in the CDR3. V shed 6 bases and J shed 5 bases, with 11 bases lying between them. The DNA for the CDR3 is TGTGCCAGCTCTACGGAGGGCCATCAGCCCCAGCATTTT. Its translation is CASSTEGHQPQHF.

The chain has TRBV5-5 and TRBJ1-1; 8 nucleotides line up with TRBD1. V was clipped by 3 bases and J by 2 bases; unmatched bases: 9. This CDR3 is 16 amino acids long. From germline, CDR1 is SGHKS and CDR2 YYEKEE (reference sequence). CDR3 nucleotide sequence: TGTGCCAGCAGCTCGTTCCCGGGACAGGCAAACACTGAAGCTTTCTTT. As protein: CASSSFPGQANTEAFF.

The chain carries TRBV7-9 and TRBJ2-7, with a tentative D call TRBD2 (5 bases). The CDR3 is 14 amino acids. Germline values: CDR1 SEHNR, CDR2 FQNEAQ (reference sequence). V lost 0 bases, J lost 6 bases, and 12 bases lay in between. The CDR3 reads CASSLAGVGGEQYF. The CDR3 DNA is TGTGCCAGCAGCTTAGCGGGAGTGGGTGGCGAGCAGTACTTC.

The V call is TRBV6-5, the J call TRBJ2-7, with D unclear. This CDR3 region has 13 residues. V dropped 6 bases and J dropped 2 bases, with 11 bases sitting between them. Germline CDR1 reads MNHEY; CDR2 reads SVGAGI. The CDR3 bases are TGTGCCAGCAGCTTAACAGTAGCCTACGAGCAGTACTTC. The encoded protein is CASSLTVAYEQYF.

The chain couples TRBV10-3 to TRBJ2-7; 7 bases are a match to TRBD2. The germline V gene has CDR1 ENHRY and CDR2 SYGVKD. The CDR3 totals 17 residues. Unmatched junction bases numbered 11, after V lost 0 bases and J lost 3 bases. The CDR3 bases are TGTGCCATCAGTGAGTCGATTGGGAGGGGCATCTTCTACGAGCAGTACTTC. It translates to CAISESIGRGIFYEQYF.

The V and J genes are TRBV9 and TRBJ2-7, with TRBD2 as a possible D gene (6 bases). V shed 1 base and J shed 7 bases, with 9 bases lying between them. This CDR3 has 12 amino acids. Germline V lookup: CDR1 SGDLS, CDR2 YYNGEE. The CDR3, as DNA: TGTGCCAGCAGCGTATACGGGGGAGAGCAGTACTTC. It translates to CASSVYGGEQYF.

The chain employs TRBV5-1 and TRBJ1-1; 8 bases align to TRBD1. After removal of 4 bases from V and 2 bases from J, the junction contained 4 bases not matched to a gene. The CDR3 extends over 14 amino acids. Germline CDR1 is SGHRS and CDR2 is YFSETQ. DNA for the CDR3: TGCGCCAGCAGCAATACAGGGGGAAACACTGAAGCTTTCTTT. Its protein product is CASSNTGGNTEAFF. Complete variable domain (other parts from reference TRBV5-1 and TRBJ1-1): KAGVTQTPRYLIKTRGQQVTLSCSPISGHRSVSWYQQTPGQGLQFLFEYFSETQRNKGNFPGRFSGRQFSNSRSEMNVSTLELGDSALYLCASSNTGGNTEAFFGQGTRLTVV.

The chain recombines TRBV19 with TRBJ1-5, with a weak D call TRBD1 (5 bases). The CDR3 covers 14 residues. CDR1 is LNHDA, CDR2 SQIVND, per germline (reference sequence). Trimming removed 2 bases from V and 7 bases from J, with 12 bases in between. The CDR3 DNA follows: TGTGCCAGTAGTATATTGGGGGGTAGACAGCCCCAGCATTTT. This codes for CASSILGGRQPQHF.

The CDR3 sequence: CASRRWGGTDTQYF. In DNA form, the CDR3 reads TGTGCCAGCAGGAGATGGGGAGGCACAGATACGCAGTATTTT. The chain is built from TRBV6-1 and TRBJ2-3, with D possibly being TRBD2 (5 bases). The germline V gene encodes CDR1 MNHNS and CDR2 SASEGT. V lost 6 bases and J 1 base, leaving 11 bases between the germline ends. CDR3 length equals 14 residues.

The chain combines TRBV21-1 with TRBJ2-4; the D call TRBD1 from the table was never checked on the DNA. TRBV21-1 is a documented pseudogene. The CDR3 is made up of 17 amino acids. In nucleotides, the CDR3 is TGTGCCAGCAGCAAAGCGCAGGGAACCCTAGCCAAAAACATTCAGTACTTC. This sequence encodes CASSKAQGTLAKNIQYF.

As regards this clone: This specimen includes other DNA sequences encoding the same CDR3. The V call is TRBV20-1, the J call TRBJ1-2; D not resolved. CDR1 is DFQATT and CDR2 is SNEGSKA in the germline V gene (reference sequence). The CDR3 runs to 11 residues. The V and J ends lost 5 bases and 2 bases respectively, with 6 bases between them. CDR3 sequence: CSAPGNYGYTF. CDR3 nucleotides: TGCAGTGCTCCCGGGAACTATGGCTACACCTTC.

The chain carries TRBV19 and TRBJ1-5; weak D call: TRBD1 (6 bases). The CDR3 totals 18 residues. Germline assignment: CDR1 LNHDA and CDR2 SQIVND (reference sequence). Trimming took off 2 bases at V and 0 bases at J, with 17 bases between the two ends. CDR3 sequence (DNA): TGTGCCAGTAGTATAATGGGCGGGACATCTAATAGCAATCAGCCCCAGCATTTT. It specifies CASSIMGGTSNSNQPQHF.

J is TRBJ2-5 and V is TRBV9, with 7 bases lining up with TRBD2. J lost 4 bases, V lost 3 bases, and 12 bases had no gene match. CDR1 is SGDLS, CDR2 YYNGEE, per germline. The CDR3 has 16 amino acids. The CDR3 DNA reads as TGTGCCAGCAGCGCCCCCTGGACGGGAGGTGGAGAGACCCAGTACTTC. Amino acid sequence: CASSAPWTGGGETQYF.

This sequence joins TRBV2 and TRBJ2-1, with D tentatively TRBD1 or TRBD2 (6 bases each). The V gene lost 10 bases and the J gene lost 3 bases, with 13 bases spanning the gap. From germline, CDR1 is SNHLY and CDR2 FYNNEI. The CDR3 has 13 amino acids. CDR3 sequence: CATSQGGYNEQFF. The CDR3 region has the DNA TGTGCCACCTCACAGGGAGGCTACAATGAGCAGTTCTTC.

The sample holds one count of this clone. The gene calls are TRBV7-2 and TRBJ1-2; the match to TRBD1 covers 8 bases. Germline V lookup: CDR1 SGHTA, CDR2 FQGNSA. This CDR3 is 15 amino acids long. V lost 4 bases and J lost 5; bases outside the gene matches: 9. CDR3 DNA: TGTGCCAGCAGCTCTCGGACAGGGCAAGGTTATGGCTACACCTTC. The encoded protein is CASSSRTGQGYGYTF.

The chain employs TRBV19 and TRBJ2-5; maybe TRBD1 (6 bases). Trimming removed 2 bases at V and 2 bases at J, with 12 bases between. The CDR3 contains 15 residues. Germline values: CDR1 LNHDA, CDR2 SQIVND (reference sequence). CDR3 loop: CASSITGMRQETQYF. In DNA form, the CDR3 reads TGTGCCAGTAGTATAACAGGGATGAGGCAAGAGACCCAGTACTTC.

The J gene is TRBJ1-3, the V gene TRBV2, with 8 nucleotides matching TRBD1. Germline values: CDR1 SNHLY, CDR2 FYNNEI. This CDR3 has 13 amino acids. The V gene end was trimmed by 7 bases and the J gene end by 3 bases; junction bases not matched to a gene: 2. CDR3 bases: TGTGCCAGCATACAGGGGGTTGGAAACACCATATATTTT. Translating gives CASIQGVGNTIYF.

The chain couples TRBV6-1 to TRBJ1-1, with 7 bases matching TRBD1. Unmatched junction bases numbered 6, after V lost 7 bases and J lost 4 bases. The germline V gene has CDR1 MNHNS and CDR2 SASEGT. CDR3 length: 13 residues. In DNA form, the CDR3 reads TGTGCCAGCATCCGAACAGGGGTCACTGAAGCTTTCTTT. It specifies CASIRTGVTEAFF.

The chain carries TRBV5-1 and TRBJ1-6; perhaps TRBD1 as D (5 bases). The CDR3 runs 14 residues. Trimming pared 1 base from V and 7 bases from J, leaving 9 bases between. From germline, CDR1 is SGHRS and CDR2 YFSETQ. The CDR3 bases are TGCGCCAGCAGCTTGTACAGGACAAATTCACCCCTCCACTTT. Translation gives CASSLYRTNSPLHF.